These 12 T cell receptor beta chains were sequenced from one sample in a study of blood T cell repertoires in COVID-19. Measured with immunoSEQ multiplex PCR; TCRdb has only the in-frame clones, and not every one. The sample lists roughly 380,000 clones; around 91% were seen once. Sequences were obtained from peripheral blood. These TCRs come from a woman aged 40 to 50 with COVID-19, enrolled during active disease.

This chain uses TRBV9 with TRBJ2-3; a weak D match, TRBD2 (7 bases). Germline assignment: CDR1 SGDLS and CDR2 YYNGEE. The CDR3 extends over 16 amino acids. V dropped 0 bases and J dropped 2 bases, with 13 bases sitting between them. The CDR3 sequence: CASSVEVGGPTDTQYF. CDR3 bases: TGTGCCAGCAGCGTAGAGGTGGGGGGGCCCACAGATACGCAGTATTTT.

V is TRBV4-2 and J is TRBJ2-1, with TRBD2 matching 9 bases. CDR1 and CDR2 (germline): LGHNA, YNFKEQ. The CDR3 is 16 residues long. With 2 bases clipped from V and 5 bases from J, the junction kept 7 bases outside the gene matches. The CDR3 region has the DNA TGTGCCAGCAGCCAATCGGCCGGGACTAGCCACAATGAGCAGTTCTTC. This encodes CASSQSAGTSHNEQFF.

This clone was observed once. The chain joins TRBV11-2 to TRBJ2-5; 9 nucleotides line up with TRBD2. Trimming removed 3 bases from V and 1 base from J; junction bases left unmatched: 3. CDR1 is SGHAT and CDR2 is FQNNGV in the germline V gene. CDR3 length: 15 amino acids. This CDR3 is CASSFPTSGQETQYF. Written as DNA, the CDR3 is TGTGCCAGCAGCTTCCCGACTAGCGGCCAAGAGACCCAGTACTTC.

The rearrangement uses TRBV5-4 and TRBJ2-2; D perhaps matches TRBD1 (5 bases). The CDR3 is 14 residues long. Looked up from germline, CDR1 is SGHNT and CDR2 is YYREEE (reference sequence). V lost 4 bases to trimming and J lost 4 bases, with 11 bases between them. The CDR3 sequence: CASSLQGVTGELFF. Here the CDR3 DNA reads TGTGCCAGCAGCCTGCAGGGTGTCACCGGGGAGCTGTTTTTT.

The chain uses TRBV27 and TRBJ1-6; D remains ambiguous. V lost 4 bases and J 1 base, leaving 11 bases between the germline ends. This CDR3 is 16 amino acids long. In germline, CDR1 is MNHEY, CDR2 SMNVEV (reference sequence). The CDR3 DNA sequence: TGTGCCAGCAGTTCCCCTAGGAGGTCCTATAATTCACCCCTCCACTTT. Translation gives CASSSPRRSYNSPLHF.

The CDR3: CASSFSATGTVAEAFF. In nucleotides, the CDR3 is TGTGCCAGCAGTTTTTCTGCAACAGGGACGGTCGCTGAAGCTTTCTTT. The V call is TRBV28, the J call TRBJ1-1; D is possibly TRBD1 (6 bases). Germline V gene lookup returns CDR1 MDHEN and CDR2 SYDVKM. This CDR3 has 16 residues. V was clipped by 3 bases and J by 6 bases, with 20 bases between them.

This clone was detected only a few times. The chain uses TRBV7-2 and TRBJ2-7; 7 bases align to TRBD1. The CDR3 is 13 amino acids. Germline-derived CDR1 and CDR2 are SGHTA and FQGNSA. Losses at the gene ends were 5 bases for V and 6 bases for J; bases not matched to a gene: 7. The CDR3 spells CASSKTGNGEQYF. Here the CDR3 DNA reads TGTGCCAGCAGCAAGACAGGGAACGGCGAGCAGTACTTC.

The chain employs TRBV27 and TRBJ2-3, with 10 bases lining up with TRBD2. The J segment lost 2 bases and the V segment lost 5 bases, leaving 4 bases of the junction unmatched. This CDR3 comprises 15 residues. Germline assignment: CDR1 MNHEY and CDR2 SMNVEV (reference sequence). The CDR3 sequence is CASSLAGANTDTQYF. The DNA of the CDR3 is TGTGCCAGCAGTCTAGCGGGGGCAAACACAGATACGCAGTATTTT.

V usage is TRBV9 and J usage is TRBJ1-1, with no clear D. The germline CDR1 and CDR2 sequences are SGDLS and YYNGEE. The CDR3 consists of 16 residues. Trimming took 0 bases from V and 6 from J, leaving 18 bases between them. The CDR3 bases are TGTGCCAGCAGCGTAGCTAGCGGCCGCCCCATGGCTGAAGCTTTCTTT. This codes for CASSVASGRPMAEAFF.

This chain joins TRBV30 and TRBJ1-5, with unresolved D. CDR3 length: 12 amino acids. With 3 bases removed from V and 7 bases from J, the gap between germline ends came to 10 bases. Looked up from germline, CDR1 is GTSNPN and CDR2 is SVGIG (reference sequence). The chain's CDR3 is CAWSPGFQPQHF. The CDR3 bases are TGTGCCTGGAGCCCCGGGTTCCAGCCCCAGCATTTT.

This clone came up once. This sequence joins TRBV19 and TRBJ1-3; 8 positions agree with TRBD1. Germline V lookup: CDR1 LNHDA, CDR2 SQIVND (reference sequence). The CDR3 spans 14 residues. V dropped 6 bases and J dropped 5; count of bases not matched to a gene: 6. The CDR3 DNA reads as TGTGCCAGTAGGCCGGACAGGGCGAGAAACACCATATATTTT. It codes for CASRPDRARNTIYF.

The V call is TRBV7-9, the J call TRBJ2-2, with D possibly matching TRBD2 (6 bases). The length of the CDR3 is 15 residues. Trimming removed 7 bases at V and 0 bases at J, with 12 bases between. The V gene's germline CDR1 is SEHNR and CDR2 FQNEAQ (reference sequence). DNA of the CDR3: TGTGCCAGCATCCTTTGGGGGGCGAACACCGGGGAGCTGTTTTTT. As protein: CASILWGANTGELFF. The complete variable domain, with remaining parts taken from reference TRBV7-9 and TRBJ2-2, reads DTGVSQNPRHKITKRGQNVTFRCDPISEHNRLYWYRQTLGQGPEFLTYFQNEAQLEKSRLLSDRFSAERPKGSFSTLEIQRTEQGDSAMYLCASILWGANTGELFFGEGSRLTVL.